This T cell receptor (beta chain) was sequenced during a study of blood T cell repertoires in COVID-19. The repertoire was sequenced with immunoSEQ multiplex PCR; TCRdb's copy has only in-frame clones and lacks some. This table holds approximately 200,000 clones, roughly 86% found once. This CDR3 contains 14 residues. Looked up from germline, CDR1 is MDHEN and CDR2 is SYDVKM. Trimming stripped 5 bases from V and 1 base from J, with 11 bases between. The chain recombines TRBV28 with TRBJ1-1; D is unclear. This clonotype originated in a young woman who had recovered from COVID-19. The sample consisted of PBMCs or T cells enriched from blood (not recorded which). The CDR3 spells CASSILRENTEAFF. Written as DNA, the CDR3 is TGTGCCAGCAGTATTCTGAGGGAGAACACTGAAGCTTTCTTT. Full variable domain (missing parts from reference TRBV28 and TRBJ1-1): DVKVTQSSRYLVKRTGEKVFLECVQDMDHENMFWYRQDPGLGLRLIYFSYDVKMKEKGDIPEGYSVSREKKERFSLILESASTNQTSMYLCASSILRENTEAFFGQGTRLTVV.